Presented here are 18 T cell receptor beta chains from one specimen sequenced in a study of cytomegalovirus exposure and HLA in healthy donors. The PCR made use of 60 Vbeta and 13 Jbeta primers. This table comes from immunoSEQ multiplex PCR, and its TCRdb copy is limited to in-frame clones, with some not included. The table lists about 98,000 clones, under 75% of them singletons. Sequenced input: PBMCs. The source is a female donor in good health and CMV-seronegative.

The rearrangement links TRBV29-1 to TRBJ2-1; D gene ambiguous. Looked up from germline, CDR1 is SQVTM and CDR2 is ANQGSEA. CDR3 length equals 10 residues. The V gene lost 3 bases and the J gene lost 9 bases, with 6 bases spanning the gap. CDR3 in amino acids: CSVDSGEQFF. The CDR3, as DNA: TGCAGCGTTGACTCGGGTGAGCAGTTCTTC.

The chain has TRBV10-1 and TRBJ2-2, with D maybe TRBD2 (5 bases). The CDR3 is made up of 15 amino acids. The V end was cut by 0 bases, the J end by 3 bases, with 8 bases between. CDR1 is WNHNN and CDR2 is SYGVQD in the germline V gene (reference sequence). The CDR3 DNA reads as TGCGCCAGCAGTGAGTCAGGGCGGGACACCGGGGAGCTGTTTTTT. Amino acids: CASSESGRDTGELFF.

The V gene is TRBV5-5, the J gene TRBJ1-5; a weak D match, TRBD1 (6 bases). Deletions cut 4 bases from V and 3 bases from J, with 17 bases between. Germline-derived CDR1 and CDR2 are SGHKS and YYEKEE (reference sequence). The CDR3 covers 16 residues. The CDR3 DNA sequence: TGTGCCAGCAGCGGGCACTGGACAGCCATCAATCAGCCCCAGCATTTT. This sequence encodes CASSGHWTAINQPQHF.

The chain joins TRBV7-2 to TRBJ2-7; 7 bases are shared with TRBD1. CDR3 length equals 14 residues. V lost 3 bases and J lost 7; bases outside the gene matches: 9. CDR1 and CDR2 from the germline V gene are SGHTA and FQGNSA. The CDR3 loop is CASSFDRASWEQYF. CDR3 sequence (DNA): TGTGCCAGCAGCTTTGACAGGGCCAGTTGGGAGCAGTACTTC.

The rearrangement joins TRBV28 to TRBJ2-1; D is uncertain. The length of the CDR3 is 13 residues. Germline loops: CDR1 MDHEN, CDR2 SYDVKM. Trimming shortened V by 3 bases and J by 0 bases, and 3 bases separated the two germline ends. The CDR3 loop is CASSFVSYNEQFF. The CDR3 DNA sequence: TGTGCCAGCAGTTTCGTCTCCTACAATGAGCAGTTCTTC.

This clone appeared once. The chain combines TRBV5-5 with TRBJ1-5, with D unresolved. CDR1 is SGHKS, CDR2 YYEKEE, per germline (reference sequence). The CDR3 length is 15 residues. Trimming stripped 2 bases from V and 4 bases from J, with 13 bases between. In nucleotides, the CDR3 is TGTGCCAGCAGCTTAGGATCCACGGGAAATCAGCCCCAGCATTTT. Translated: CASSLGSTGNQPQHF.

The chain combines TRBV9 with TRBJ2-2; D is unresolved. CDR1 is SGDLS, CDR2 YYNGEE, per germline. This CDR3 has 13 amino acids. Between the trimmed V and J ends, which lost 3 bases and 6 bases, there was a span of 9 bases. CDR3 nucleotides: TGTGCCAGCAGCGCCACCCCGGCCGGGGAGCTGTTTTTT. Protein product: CASSATPAGELFF.

The table lists this clone with a count of one. The chain carries TRBV7-2 and TRBJ2-7; 12 bases agree with TRBD1. Germline CDR1 and CDR2: SGHTA and FQGNSA. Trimming took 5 bases from V and 5 from J; bases not matched to a gene: 7. This CDR3 region has 15 residues. CDR3 bases: TGTGCCAGCAGCCTTGGGGGGACAGGGGGCAACGAGCAGTACTTC. It specifies CASSLGGTGGNEQYF.

The chain employs TRBV9 and TRBJ2-5; TRBD2 aligns across 9 bases. CDR1 is SGDLS and CDR2 is YYNGEE in the germline V gene. V trimming: 0 bases; J trimming: 5 bases; junction bases outside the gene matches: 5. The CDR3 has 15 residues. CDR3 in amino acids: CASSVGGGVRETQYF. In DNA form, the CDR3 reads TGTGCCAGCAGCGTAGGCGGGGGGGTGAGGGAGACCCAGTACTTC.

The genes are TRBV4-1 and TRBJ2-7; TRBD1 aligns across 9 bases. V was clipped by 2 bases and J by 6 bases; unmatched bases: 8. This CDR3 has 15 residues. Germline CDR1 is MGHRA and CDR2 is YSYEKL. The CDR3 DNA is TGCGCCAGCAGCCAAACCGGGACAGGGCTGGTCGAGCAGTACTTC. The encoded protein is CASSQTGTGLVEQYF.

The chain has TRBV7-2 and TRBJ2-2; D possibly corresponds to TRBD2 (6 bases). Germline V CDR1 and CDR2: SGHTA, FQGNSA. V dropped 3 bases and J dropped 5 bases, with 13 bases sitting between them. The CDR3 has 15 amino acids. CDR3 coding DNA: TGTGCCAGCAGCTTCAGGACTGGGGGGACCGGGGAGCTGTTTTTT. Its translation is CASSFRTGGTGELFF.

In nucleotides, the CDR3 is TGTGCCAGCAGCACATCTGAGGGGGGGCAAGAGACCCAGTACTTC. This gives the protein CASSTSEGGQETQYF. This rearrangement joins TRBV13 to TRBJ2-5; tentative D call: TRBD2 (7 bases). Germline CDR1 is PRHDT and CDR2 is FYEKMQ (reference sequence). There are 15 residues in the CDR3. Trimming cost V 5 bases and J 2 bases, with 15 bases left between them. The entire variable domain, with the rest obtained from reference TRBV13 and TRBJ2-5, is as follows: AAGVIQSPRHLIKEKRETATLKCYPIPRHDTVYWYQQGPGQDPQFLISFYEKMQSDKGSIPDRFSAQQFSDYHSELNMSSLELGDSALYFCASSTSEGGQETQYFGPGTRLLVL.

This sequence joins TRBV7-6 and TRBJ2-3, with D unresolved. The CDR3 is 13 amino acids. The germline V gene encodes CDR1 SGHVS and CDR2 FNYEAQ. Trimming took 2 bases from V and 6 from J, leaving 9 bases between them. The CDR3, as DNA: TGTGCCAGCAGCTTAAATGAGCCGGATACGCAGTATTTT. Its protein is CASSLNEPDTQYF.

The chain carries TRBV13 and TRBJ2-7; a weak D match, TRBD1 (6 bases). Trimming pared 7 bases from V and 1 base from J, leaving 14 bases between. The CDR3 is 14 residues long. Looked up from germline, CDR1 is PRHDT and CDR2 is FYEKMQ (reference sequence). The CDR3 is CASTGQGPSYEQYF. The CDR3 coding sequence is TGTGCCAGCACGGGGCAGGGGCCTTCCTACGAGCAGTACTTC.

The chain carries TRBV7-6 and TRBJ2-7; 14 bases line up with TRBD2. J lost 6 bases, V lost 5 bases, and 12 bases had no gene match. This CDR3 is built from 17 residues. CDR1 SGHVS and CDR2 FNYEAQ come from the germline V gene. The CDR3 region has the DNA TGTGCCAGCAGCCGAACTGCCGGGACTAGCGGGAGTCGCGAGCAGTACTTC. It encodes CASSRTAGTSGSREQYF.

This chain uses TRBV7-2 with TRBJ2-7; 10 nucleotides align to TRBD1. This CDR3 is 13 amino acids long. After removal of 5 bases from V and 4 bases from J, the junction contained 2 bases not matched to a gene. Germline-derived CDR1 and CDR2 are SGHTA and FQGNSA. The CDR3: CASSRDRGYEQYF. CDR3 DNA: TGTGCCAGCAGCCGGGACAGGGGTTACGAGCAGTACTTC.

V usage is TRBV5-6 and J usage is TRBJ2-1, with TRBD2 identical over 7 bases. The germline gives CDR1 SGHDT, CDR2 YYEEEE. With 0 bases clipped from V and 1 base from J, the junction kept 4 bases outside the gene matches. The CDR3 covers 16 residues. Here the CDR3 DNA reads TGTGCCAGCAGCTTGGAGACTAGCAGGTCCTACAATGAGCAGTTCTTC. This translates into CASSLETSRSYNEQFF.

In its sample, this clone was seen a few times. The chain combines TRBV28 with TRBJ2-1; possibly TRBD1 for D (5 bases). Germline CDR1 is MDHEN and CDR2 is SYDVKM. Trimming took 2 bases from V and 7 from J, leaving 24 bases between them. There are 18 residues in the CDR3. The CDR3 DNA reads as TGTGCCAGCAGTTTAAGTGCGTCGACAGTAACAAAGAGGAATGAGCAGTTCTTC. Its translation: CASSLSASTVTKRNEQFF.